The 27 T cell receptor beta chains below all came from one sample that was sequenced in a study of sequential checkpoint blockade in melanoma. The method was immunoSEQ multiplex PCR; TCRdb's version includes in-frame clones alone and lacks a portion of them. Here the sample spans more than 25,000 clones, 85% to 90% being singletons. Treatment specified: randomized to nivolumab then ipilimumab (arm A) or the reverse (arm B). The sample consisted of CD8+ T cells sorted from blood (inferred from file names), taken from a patient given nivolumab and ipilimumab in sequence. These receptors were collected from a human donor with melanoma.

This chain connects TRBV15 to TRBJ1-1, with TRBD1 as a possible D gene (5 bases). The CDR3 spans 14 residues. Germline assignment: CDR1 LNHNV and CDR2 YYDKDF (reference sequence). Trimming removed 4 bases at V and 11 bases at J, with 20 bases between. CDR3 nucleotides: TGTGCCACCAGCAAACTAATGGGGGGAGGTGATGCTTTCTTT. Translating gives CATSKLMGGGDAFF. Full variable domain (outside the CDR3, taken from reference TRBV15 and TRBJ1-1): DAMVIQNPRYQVTQFGKPVTLSCSQTLNHNVMYWYQQKSSQAPKLLFHYYDKDFNNEADTPDNFQSRRPNTSFCFLDIRSPGLGDTAMYLCATSKLMGGGDAFFGQGTRLTVV.

The chain employs TRBV7-2 and TRBJ1-6; D remains ambiguous. The CDR3 spans 14 residues. Deletions cut 3 bases from V and 0 bases from J, with 3 bases between. Germline V lookup: CDR1 SGHTA, CDR2 FQGNSA. CDR3 DNA: TGTGCCAGCAGCTTTAGCTCCTATAATTCACCCCTCCACTTT. Translated: CASSFSSYNSPLHF.

The genes are TRBV4-3 and TRBJ1-1, with D unresolved. The CDR3 spans 13 residues. Germline V CDR1 and CDR2: LGHNA, YSLEER. Trimming took 1 base from V and 4 from J, leaving 7 bases between them. CDR3: CASSQAGITEAFF. In nucleotides, the CDR3 is TGCGCCAGCAGCCAAGCGGGGATCACTGAAGCTTTCTTT.

The chain recombines TRBV27 with TRBJ1-5; 7 bases align to TRBD1. CDR3 length: 15 residues. V lost 5 bases and J lost 6; bases outside the gene matches: 10. Germline lookup yields CDR1 MNHEY and CDR2 SMNVEV (reference sequence). This CDR3 is CASSAIHRGGQPQHF. The CDR3 DNA sequence: TGTGCCAGCAGTGCAATTCACAGGGGTGGTCAGCCCCAGCATTTT.

This chain links TRBV2 with TRBJ2-3; TRBD2 aligns across 7 bases. V shed 1 base and J 2 bases; nucleotides not matched to a gene: 6. Germline V lookup: CDR1 SNHLY, CDR2 FYNNEI. The CDR3 has 16 amino acids. As DNA, the CDR3 is TGTGCCAGCAGTGAAGAGCTAGCGGCTTACACAGATACGCAGTATTTT. Encoded protein: CASSEELAAYTDTQYF. Together with reference TRBV2 and TRBJ2-3, the CDR3 gives the full variable domain: EPEVTQTPSHQVTQMGQEVILRCVPISNHLYFYWYRQILGQKVEFLVSFYNNEISEKSEIFDDQFSVERPDGSNFTLKIRSTKLEDSAMYFCASSEELAAYTDTQYFGPGTRLTVL.

The chain couples TRBV19 to TRBJ1-1; D perhaps matches TRBD1 (6 bases). V lost 3 bases and J lost 1, with 9 bases in between. CDR1 is LNHDA, CDR2 SQIVND, per germline (reference sequence). The CDR3 totals 14 residues. CDR3 coding DNA: TGTGCCAGTAGTATGGGGGCAGCGAACACTGAAGCTTTCTTT. Translation gives CASSMGAANTEAFF.

The chain is built from TRBV4-2 and TRBJ2-1; possibly TRBD2 for D (5 bases). Germline loops: CDR1 LGHNA, CDR2 YNFKEQ. This CDR3 comprises 13 residues. Between the trimmed V and J ends, which lost 4 bases and 9 bases, there was a span of 13 bases. In DNA form, the CDR3 reads TGTGCCAGCAGCCTACTAGGTTTCAGTGAGCAGTTCTTC. Translation: CASSLLGFSEQFF.

The chain recombines TRBV2 with TRBJ1-1; D may be TRBD1 (5 bases). The germline V gene has CDR1 SNHLY and CDR2 FYNNEI. The CDR3 runs to 16 residues. V dropped 2 bases and J dropped 0 bases, with 13 bases sitting between them. DNA for the CDR3: TGTGCCAGCAGTGAAATGGGGGAGGGAATGAACACTGAAGCTTTCTTT. Protein product: CASSEMGEGMNTEAFF.

This clone was seen only once. V usage is TRBV28 and J usage is TRBJ1-1; possibly TRBD1 for D (6 bases). V lost 10 bases, J lost 5 bases, and 14 bases lay in between. Germline assignment: CDR1 MDHEN and CDR2 SYDVKM. The CDR3 extends over 12 amino acids. This CDR3 is CATGRGWTEAFF. The CDR3, as DNA: TGTGCCACTGGCAGGGGCTGGACTGAAGCTTTCTTT. The full variable domain, with the rest looked up from reference TRBV28 and TRBJ1-1, is DVKVTQSSRYLVKRTGEKVFLECVQDMDHENMFWYRQDPGLGLRLIYFSYDVKMKEKGDIPEGYSVSREKKERFSLILESASTNQTSMYLCATGRGWTEAFFGQGTRLTVV.

The chain employs TRBV5-1 and TRBJ2-7; 8 bases line up with TRBD2. Trimming removed 0 bases from V and 4 bases from J; junction bases left unmatched: 0. The CDR3 consists of 13 residues. Germline CDR1 and CDR2: SGHRS and YFSETQ. Written as DNA, the CDR3 is TGCGCCAGCAGCTTGGGCGGGAGGTACGAGCAGTACTTC. This gives the protein CASSLGGRYEQYF.

This chain joins TRBV27 and TRBJ2-7, with unresolved D. The CDR3 runs 12 residues. Germline CDR1 is MNHEY and CDR2 is SMNVEV (reference sequence). Trimming removed 2 bases at V and 3 bases at J, with 5 bases between. CDR3 sequence: CASSLGGYEQYF. The CDR3 bases are TGTGCCAGCAGTTTAGGCGGCTACGAGCAGTACTTC.

The rearrangement links TRBV7-2 to TRBJ2-7; 12 bases are a match to TRBD2. Germline V gives CDR1 SGHTA, CDR2 FQGNSA. V was clipped by 2 bases and J by 5 bases; unmatched bases: 10. This CDR3 comprises 17 residues. The DNA of the CDR3 is TGTGCCAGCAGCTTAATTATCGTAACTAGCGGGGGGAACGAGCAGTACTTC. It codes for CASSLIIVTSGGNEQYF.

V is TRBV7-2 and J is TRBJ2-3; no definite D call. CDR1 and CDR2 (germline): SGHTA, FQGNSA. V was cut by 1 base and J by 2 bases, with 4 bases left in between. The CDR3 totals 13 residues. CDR3 region: CASSLGLTDTQYF. The CDR3, as DNA: TGTGCCAGCAGCTTAGGGCTCACAGATACGCAGTATTTT.

The chain uses TRBV6-5 and TRBJ2-2, with D maybe TRBD2 (5 bases). Trimming shortened V by 0 bases and J by 4 bases, and 12 bases separated the two germline ends. CDR3 length: 16 residues. Germline CDR1 is MNHEY and CDR2 is SVGAGI. CDR3 in amino acids: CASSYSGVPFTGELFF. DNA for the CDR3: TGTGCCAGCAGTTACTCCGGGGTGCCGTTCACCGGGGAGCTGTTTTTT.

The CDR3 loop is CASSLEDRDREGSVYEQYF. The CDR3 DNA reads TGTGCCAGCAGCTTAGAGGACCGGGACAGGGAAGGTTCTGTCTACGAGCAGTACTTC. The J gene is TRBJ2-7, the V gene TRBV11-3; 9 bases map to TRBD1. The CDR3 has 19 amino acids. The J segment lost 3 bases and the V segment lost 0 bases, leaving 15 bases of the junction unmatched. Germline loops: CDR1 SGHNT, CDR2 YENEEA.

This chain links TRBV10-3 with TRBJ2-7, with 7 positions matching TRBD2. The length of the CDR3 is 16 residues. After removal of 2 bases from V and 2 bases from J, the junction contained 9 bases not matched to a gene. Germline V gene data show CDR1 as ENHRY and CDR2 as SYGVKD. The CDR3 sequence is CAISEGLETLPYEQYV. As DNA, the CDR3 is TGTGCCATCAGTGAGGGACTAGAGACTTTACCCTACGAGCAGTACGTC.

The chain combines TRBV28 with TRBJ2-3; TRBD1 matches 9 bases. Losses at the gene ends were 9 bases for V and 1 base for J; bases not matched to a gene: 11. The length of the CDR3 is 16 residues. Germline V lookup: CDR1 MDHEN, CDR2 SYDVKM. CDR3 coding DNA: TGTGCCAGTCAAACAGGGGGCGCGAGGGGCACAGATACGCAGTATTTT. It codes for CASQTGGARGTDTQYF. Combining the CDR3 with reference TRBV28 and TRBJ2-3 gives the whole variable domain DVKVTQSSRYLVKRTGEKVFLECVQDMDHENMFWYRQDPGLGLRLIYFSYDVKMKEKGDIPEGYSVSREKKERFSLILESASTNQTSMYLCASQTGGARGTDTQYFGPGTRLTVL.

In this sample, this clone turned up a few times. The chain combines TRBV6-4 with TRBJ2-1; the match to TRBD2 covers 11 bases. In germline, CDR1 is MRHNA, CDR2 SNTAGT. The CDR3 has 15 amino acids. With V trimmed by 5 bases and J by 2 bases, 2 bases remained unmatched. In nucleotides, the CDR3 is TGTGCCAGCAGTCTACTAGCGGGAGCCTACAATGAGCAGTTCTTC. Its protein product is CASSLLAGAYNEQFF.

The chain recombines TRBV28 with TRBJ1-5, with D unresolved. The germline CDR1 and CDR2 sequences are MDHEN and SYDVKM. With 5 bases removed from V and 7 bases from J, the gap between germline ends came to 15 bases. The CDR3 has 14 amino acids. The CDR3: CASSPGIGEQPQHF. CDR3 DNA sequence: TGTGCCAGCAGTCCCGGGATAGGCGAGCAGCCCCAGCATTTT.

V is TRBV10-2 and J is TRBJ2-1, with a possible D match to TRBD2 (6 bases). The CDR3 runs to 13 residues. CDR1 is WSHSY and CDR2 is SAAADI in the germline V gene. V lost 3 bases and J lost 7, with 10 bases in between. CDR3 bases: TGCGCCAGCAGTGATAGCGGACCTAATGAGCAGTTCTTC. This encodes CASSDSGPNEQFF.

The chain links TRBV7-2 to TRBJ2-2; 13 nucleotides agree with TRBD2. The CDR3 loop spans 15 amino acids. The V gene's germline CDR1 is SGHTA and CDR2 FQGNSA. Here the CDR3 reads CASTSGGGNTGELFF. As DNA, the CDR3 is TGTGCGAGTACTAGCGGGGGGGGGAACACCGGGGAGCTGTTTTTT.

This chain uses TRBV6-5 with TRBJ2-7, with D maybe TRBD2 (7 bases). The V end lost 0 bases, the J end lost 7 bases, and 16 bases lay between the germline ends. The CDR3 extends over 15 amino acids. Germline V gene data show CDR1 as MNHEY and CDR2 as SVGAGI. This chain's CDR3 is CASSYSGGGGWEQYF. The CDR3 region has the DNA TGTGCCAGCAGTTACTCGGGAGGGGGGGGCTGGGAGCAGTACTTC.

In the case of this clone: A read error is likely, as this CDR3 ends without the conserved phenylalanine or tryptophan. V and J are TRBV30 and TRBJ1-2, with TRBD1 identical over 7 bases. Germline trimming cut 0 bases from V and 4 bases from J; bases unmatched to any gene: 5. Germline CDR1 is GTSNPN and CDR2 is SVGIG (reference sequence). The CDR3 has 14 residues. The CDR3 sequence: CAWSVSQGGYGYTL. The CDR3 region has the DNA TGTGCCTGGAGTGTAAGCCAGGGGGGCTATGGCTACACCCTC.

The chain carries TRBV13 and TRBJ1-1, with 8 bases matching TRBD1. This CDR3 has 14 amino acids. Trimming removed 4 bases from V and 5 bases from J; junction bases left unmatched: 6. The germline V gene has CDR1 PRHDT and CDR2 FYEKMQ (reference sequence). CDR3 in amino acids: CASSSGTGGTEAFF. The CDR3 region has the DNA TGTGCCAGCAGCTCCGGGACAGGAGGGACTGAAGCTTTCTTT.

The chain employs TRBV27 and TRBJ2-7, with TRBD1 as a possible D gene (6 bases). With 3 bases removed from V and 3 bases from J, the gap between germline ends came to 12 bases. Per germline, CDR1 MNHEY and CDR2 SMNVEV (reference sequence). The CDR3 loop spans 14 amino acids. CDR3: CASSFLDSHYEQYF. The CDR3 DNA reads TGTGCCAGCAGTTTCTTGGACAGCCACTACGAGCAGTACTTC.

This chain uses TRBV7-9 with TRBJ1-2; 9 positions agree with TRBD1. This CDR3 is built from 13 residues. The germline CDR1 and CDR2 sequences are SEHNR and FQNEAQ (reference sequence). Losses at the gene ends were 3 bases for V and 6 bases for J; bases not matched to a gene: 2. The CDR3 DNA follows: TGTGCCAGCAGCTTTCGGGACAGGGATGGCTACACCTTC. Its protein is CASSFRDRDGYTF.

CDR3: CSSPDRDDGNEQFF. Here the CDR3 DNA reads TGCAGCTCCCCGGACAGGGATGACGGGAATGAGCAGTTCTTC. V and J are TRBV29-1 and TRBJ2-1; the match to TRBD1 covers 8 bases. After removal of 8 bases from V and 7 bases from J, the junction contained 13 bases not matched to a gene. The germline V gene has CDR1 SQVTM and CDR2 ANQGSEA. The CDR3 has 14 residues.